A selection of T cell receptor beta chains follows, all from one sample in a study of blood T cell repertoires in COVID-19. Data came from immunoSEQ multiplex PCR; TCRdb stores just in-frame clones and leaves some out. The data show 35,000 to 45,000 clones, with approximately 80% seen just once and under 20% held by the top ten. Sequences were obtained from peripheral blood. These receptors came from a man between 65 and 80 years old with acute or convalescent COVID-19. Both conserved end residues are part of each CDR3. The D gene is left open where the match is weak. The size entry is marked missing in some rows and otherwise reads once, few, many or a size class.

clone size	V gene	D gene	J gene	CDR3 DNA	CDR3 protein
NA	TRBV6-5	TRBD2	TRBJ2-7	TGTGCCAGCAGGCTACTAGCGGGGAGGAACGAGCAGTACTTC	CASRLLAGRNEQYF
NA	TRBV10-3	TRBD1	TRBJ1-5	TGTGCCATCAGTCAGACAGGGGGCAATCAGCCCCAGCATTTT	CAISQTGGNQPQHF
NA	TRBV18	NA	TRBJ1-6	TGTGCCAGCTCACCACCGGTTTCCGTACGGGGGAATTCACCCCTCCACTTT	CASSPPVSVRGNSPLHF
NA	TRBV6-1	NA	TRBJ2-1	TGTGCCAGCAGTGACCCGGGGGTCGGGCAGTACAATGAGCAGTTCTTC	CASSDPGVGQYNEQFF
NA	TRBV7-3	TRBD1	TRBJ2-7	TGTGCCAGCAGCGTTCTACAGGGGACCGAGCAGTACTTC	CASSVLQGTEQYF
once	TRBV9	TRBD1	TRBJ1-5	TGTGCCAGCAGCCCACAGGGGAGCGGACAGCCCCAGCATTTT	CASSPQGSGQPQHF
NA	TRBV4-3	TRBD1	TRBJ1-1	TGCGCCAGCAGCCACTACGGGACAGGGGGCAATACTGAAGCTTTCTTT	CASSHYGTGGNTEAFF
few	TRBV18	NA	TRBJ1-4	TGTGCCAGCTCACCCAAAGTTGAGGAAAAACTGTTTTTT	CASSPKVEEKLFF
few	TRBV6-6	TRBD1	TRBJ1-2	TGTGCCAGCAGTTATGACAGGGGGCGCGGGGGCTACACCTTC	CASSYDRGRGGYTF
NA	TRBV6-5	NA	TRBJ1-3	TGTGCCGGAAGCAGAGGAGGCTCTGGAAACACCATATATTTT	CAGSRGGSGNTIYF
NA	TRBV27	NA	TRBJ1-5	TGTGCCAGCAGTGCTCAGGGAGGGCCCCAGCATTTT	CASSAQGGPQHF
NA	TRBV5-1	NA	TRBJ2-5	TGCGCCAGCAGCTTCTCTAACCAAGAGACCCAGTACTTC	CASSFSNQETQYF
NA	TRBV19	NA	TRBJ1-1	TGTGCCAGTAGTATAACACAGGTGAACACTGAAGCTTTCTTT	CASSITQVNTEAFF
NA	TRBV30	NA	TRBJ1-3	TGTGCCCAGATGGTTTGGGGCCGGGACACCATATATTTT	CAQMVWGRDTIYF
NA	TRBV18	NA	TRBJ2-7	TGTGCCAGCTCACCAAATGTCGGACACTCTTACGAGCAGTACTTC	CASSPNVGHSYEQYF
few	TRBV4-1	TRBD2	TRBJ2-4	TGCGCCAGCAGCCAAGAAGTACTAGCGGGGGCCTCATTCGGCAAAAACATTCAGTACTTC	CASSQEVLAGASFGKNIQYF
NA	TRBV11-2	TRBD1	TRBJ1-3	TGTGCCAGCAGTTACGGGACAGGGACCGGAAACACCATATATTTT	CASSYGTGTGNTIYF
once	TRBV9	NA	TRBJ1-2	TGTGCCAGCAGCGCCATAACCGGGTCCTCTACTGGCTACACCTTC	CASSAITGSSTGYTF
NA	TRBV5-1	NA	TRBJ1-5	TGCGCCAGCAGCACGGGACATTTGAATCGGGAGCCCCAGCATTTT	CASSTGHLNREPQHF
NA	TRBV30	TRBD2	TRBJ2-2	TGTGCCTGGGGGAGACTAGCGGGGGGCCTCCTCACCGGGGAGCTGTTTTTT	CAWGRLAGGLLTGELFF
NA	TRBV24-1	NA	TRBJ2-3	TGTGCCACCAGTGATTTAGGGGCAGGGACTACAGATACGCAGTATTTT	CATSDLGAGTTDTQYF
NA	TRBV6-2/TRBV6-3	NA	TRBJ1-4	TGTGCCAGCAGTTATTCGGGGGGAATGAAACTGTTTTTT	CASSYSGGMKLFF
NA	TRBV16	TRBD1	TRBJ1-1	TGTGCCAGCAGCCAATCGATTGGGATTAACAGGGGTAACACTGAAGCTTTCTTT	CASSQSIGINRGNTEAFF
NA	TRBV9	TRBD2	TRBJ2-2	TGTGCCAGCAGCGTAGCCCCCAGCGGGGGGGTTCGGGAGCTGTTTTTT	CASSVAPSGGVRELFF
few	TRBV7-9	NA	TRBJ1-2	TGTGCCAGCAGCCAAAAAAGAGAGCAGGGGTATGGCTACACCTTC	CASSQKREQGYGYTF
NA	TRBV4-2	NA	TRBJ1-5	TGTGCCAGCAGCCGTGAGCGACTTCAGCCCCAGCATTTT	CASSRERLQPQHF
NA	TRBV7-9	TRBD1	TRBJ1-6	TGTGCCAGCAGCCCGAACAGGGGGGGTTCTAATTCACCCCTCCACTTT	CASSPNRGGSNSPLHF
NA	TRBV12-3/TRBV12-4	NA	TRBJ2-2	TGTGCCAGCAGAGGACAGGGGGAGCTGTTTTTT	CASRGQGELFF
NA	TRBV4-2	TRBD2	TRBJ2-1	TGTGCCAGCAGCCAGGTAGCGGGGGCCCTAAGCTCCTACAATGAGCAGTTCTTC	CASSQVAGALSSYNEQFF
NA	TRBV7-3	TRBD1	TRBJ2-1	TGTGCCAGCAGCTTCGGACAGGGAGGAGGTGAGCAGTTCTTC	CASSFGQGGGEQFF
NA	TRBV9	TRBD1	TRBJ1-2	TGTGCCAGCAGCCCCCCCGGACAGGGAAACTATGGCTACACCTTC	CASSPPGQGNYGYTF